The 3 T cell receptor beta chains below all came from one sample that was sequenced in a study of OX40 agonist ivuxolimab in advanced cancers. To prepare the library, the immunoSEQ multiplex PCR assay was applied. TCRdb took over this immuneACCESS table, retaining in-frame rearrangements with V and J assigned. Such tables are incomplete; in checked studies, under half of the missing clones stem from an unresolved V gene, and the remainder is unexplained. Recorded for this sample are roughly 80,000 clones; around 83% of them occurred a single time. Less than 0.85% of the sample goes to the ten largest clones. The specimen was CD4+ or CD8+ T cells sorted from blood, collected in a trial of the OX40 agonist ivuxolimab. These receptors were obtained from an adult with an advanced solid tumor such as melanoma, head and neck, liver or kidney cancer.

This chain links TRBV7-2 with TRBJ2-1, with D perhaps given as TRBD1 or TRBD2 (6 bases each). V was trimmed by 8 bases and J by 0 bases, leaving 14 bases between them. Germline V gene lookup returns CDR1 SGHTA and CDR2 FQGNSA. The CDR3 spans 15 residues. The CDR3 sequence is CASSGRGLSYNEQFF. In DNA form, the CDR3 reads TGTGCCAGCTCAGGACGGGGGCTCTCCTACAATGAGCAGTTCTTC. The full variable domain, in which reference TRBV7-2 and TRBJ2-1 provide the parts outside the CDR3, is GAGVSQSPSNKVTEKGKDVELRCDPISGHTALYWYRQSLGQGLEFLIYFQGNSAPDKSGLPSDRFSAERTGGSVSTLTIQRTQQEDSAVYLCASSGRGLSYNEQFFGPGTRLTVL.

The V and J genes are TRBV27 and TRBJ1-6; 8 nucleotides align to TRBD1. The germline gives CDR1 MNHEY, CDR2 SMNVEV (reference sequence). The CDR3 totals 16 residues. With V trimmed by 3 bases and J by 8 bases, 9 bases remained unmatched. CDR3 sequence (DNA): TGTGCCAGCAGTTTCTTTGGCGCAGGGGGCGATTCACCCCTCCACTTT. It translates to CASSFFGAGGDSPLHF.

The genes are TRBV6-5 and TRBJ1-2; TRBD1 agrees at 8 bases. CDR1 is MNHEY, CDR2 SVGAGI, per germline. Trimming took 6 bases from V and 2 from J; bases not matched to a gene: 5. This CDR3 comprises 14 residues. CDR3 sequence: CASRRQGFNYGYTF. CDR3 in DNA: TGTGCCAGCAGACGACAGGGGTTCAACTATGGCTACACCTTC.